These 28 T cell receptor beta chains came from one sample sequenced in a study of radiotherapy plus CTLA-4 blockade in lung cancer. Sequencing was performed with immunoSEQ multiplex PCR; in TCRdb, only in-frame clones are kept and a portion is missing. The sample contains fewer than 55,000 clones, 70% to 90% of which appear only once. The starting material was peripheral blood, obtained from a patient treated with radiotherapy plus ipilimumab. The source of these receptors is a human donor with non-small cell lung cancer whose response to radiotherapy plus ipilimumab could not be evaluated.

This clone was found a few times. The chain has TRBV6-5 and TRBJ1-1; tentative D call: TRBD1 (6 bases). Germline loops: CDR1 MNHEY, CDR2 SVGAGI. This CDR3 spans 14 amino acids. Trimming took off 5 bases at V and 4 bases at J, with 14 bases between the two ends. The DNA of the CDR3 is TGTGCCAGCAGTGTACAGGGCGGACGCACTGAAGCTTTCTTT. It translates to CASSVQGGRTEAFF.

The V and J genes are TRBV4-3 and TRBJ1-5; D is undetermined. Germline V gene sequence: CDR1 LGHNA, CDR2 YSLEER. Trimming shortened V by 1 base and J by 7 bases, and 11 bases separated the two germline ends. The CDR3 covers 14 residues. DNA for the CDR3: TGCGCCAGCAGCCAAGGATATGGGCAGCAGCCCCAGCATTTT. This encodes CASSQGYGQQPQHF.

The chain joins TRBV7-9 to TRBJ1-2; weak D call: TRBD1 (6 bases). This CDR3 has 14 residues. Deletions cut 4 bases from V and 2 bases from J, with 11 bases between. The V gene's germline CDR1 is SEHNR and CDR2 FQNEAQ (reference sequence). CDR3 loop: CASSSDRRNYGYTF. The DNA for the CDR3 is TGTGCCAGCAGCTCCGACAGGAGGAACTATGGCTACACCTTC.

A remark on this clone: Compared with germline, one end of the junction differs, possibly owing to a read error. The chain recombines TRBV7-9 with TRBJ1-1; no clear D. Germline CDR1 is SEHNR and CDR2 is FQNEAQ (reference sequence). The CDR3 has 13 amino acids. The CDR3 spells CASRTSGSTKAFF. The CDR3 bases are TGTGCCAGCAGAACCAGTGGGAGCACTAAAGCTTTCTTT.

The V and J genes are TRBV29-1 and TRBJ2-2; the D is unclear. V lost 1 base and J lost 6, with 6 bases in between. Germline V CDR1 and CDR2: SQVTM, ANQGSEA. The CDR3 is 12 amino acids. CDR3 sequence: CSVEGHSGELFF. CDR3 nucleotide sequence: TGCAGCGTTGAAGGCCACTCCGGGGAGCTGTTTTTT.

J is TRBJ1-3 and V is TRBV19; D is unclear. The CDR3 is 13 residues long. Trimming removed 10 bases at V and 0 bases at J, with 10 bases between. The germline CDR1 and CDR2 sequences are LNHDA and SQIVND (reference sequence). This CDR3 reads CATRPASGNTIYF. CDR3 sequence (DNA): TGTGCCACCAGGCCGGCCTCTGGAAACACCATATATTTT.

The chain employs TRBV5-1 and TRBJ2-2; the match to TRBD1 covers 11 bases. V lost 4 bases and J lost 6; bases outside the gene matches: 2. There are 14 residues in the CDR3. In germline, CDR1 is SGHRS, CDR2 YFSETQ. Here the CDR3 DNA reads TGCGCCAGCAGCACGGGACAGGGGGCCGGGGAGCTGTTTTTT. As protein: CASSTGQGAGELFF.

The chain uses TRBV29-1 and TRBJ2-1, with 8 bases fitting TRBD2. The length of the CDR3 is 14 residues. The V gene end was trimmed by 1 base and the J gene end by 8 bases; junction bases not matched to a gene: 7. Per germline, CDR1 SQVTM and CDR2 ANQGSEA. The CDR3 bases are TGCAGCGTTGAAGCCGGGACTAGAATCTATGAGCAGTTCTTC. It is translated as CSVEAGTRIYEQFF.

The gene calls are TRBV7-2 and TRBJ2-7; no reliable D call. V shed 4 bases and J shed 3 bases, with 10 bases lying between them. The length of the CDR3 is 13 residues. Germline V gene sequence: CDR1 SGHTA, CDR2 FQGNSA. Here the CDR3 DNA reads TGTGCCAGCAGCTCGACTCGGTACTACGAGCAGTACTTC. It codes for CASSSTRYYEQYF.

CDR3 loop: CASSLTDIQYF. CDR3 DNA sequence: TGTGCCAGCAGTCTGACAGACATTCAGTACTTC. This rearrangement joins TRBV6-6 to TRBJ2-4; D possibly corresponds to TRBD1 (5 bases). CDR3 length: 11 amino acids. The germline V gene has CDR1 MNHNY and CDR2 SVGAGI (reference sequence). Trimming took 5 bases from V and 8 from J, leaving 7 bases between them.

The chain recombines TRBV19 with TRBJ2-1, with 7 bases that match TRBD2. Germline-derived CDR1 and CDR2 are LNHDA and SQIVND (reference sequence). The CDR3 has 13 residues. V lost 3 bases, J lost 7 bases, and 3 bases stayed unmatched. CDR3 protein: CASSMGGVNEQFF. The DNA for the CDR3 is TGTGCCAGTAGTATGGGAGGGGTGAATGAGCAGTTCTTC. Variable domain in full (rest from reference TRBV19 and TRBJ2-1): DGGITQSPKYLFRKEGQNVTLSCEQNLNHDAMYWYRQDPGQGLRLIYYSQIVNDFQKGDIAEGYSVSREKKESFPLTVTSAQKNPTAFYLCASSMGGVNEQFFGPGTRLTVL.

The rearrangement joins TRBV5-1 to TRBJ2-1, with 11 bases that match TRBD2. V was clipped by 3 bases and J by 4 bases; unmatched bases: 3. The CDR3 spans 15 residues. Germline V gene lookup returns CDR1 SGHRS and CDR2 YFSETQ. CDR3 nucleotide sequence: TGCGCCAGCAGCTCCGGGACTAGCGGTTACAATGAGCAGTTCTTC. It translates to CASSSGTSGYNEQFF.

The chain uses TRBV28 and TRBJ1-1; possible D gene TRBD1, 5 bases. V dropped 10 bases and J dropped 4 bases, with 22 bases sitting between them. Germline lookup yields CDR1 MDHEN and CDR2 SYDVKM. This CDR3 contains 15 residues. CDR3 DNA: TGTGCCACCACACAACCGACAGTGCTCCGCACTGAAGCTTTCTTT. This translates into CATTQPTVLRTEAFF.

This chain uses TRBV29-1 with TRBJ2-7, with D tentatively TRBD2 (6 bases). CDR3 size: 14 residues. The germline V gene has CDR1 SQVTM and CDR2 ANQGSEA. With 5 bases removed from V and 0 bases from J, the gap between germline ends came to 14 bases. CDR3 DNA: TGCAGCGTTTATAGTGACGGGAGCTCCTACGAGCAGTACTTC. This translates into CSVYSDGSSYEQYF.

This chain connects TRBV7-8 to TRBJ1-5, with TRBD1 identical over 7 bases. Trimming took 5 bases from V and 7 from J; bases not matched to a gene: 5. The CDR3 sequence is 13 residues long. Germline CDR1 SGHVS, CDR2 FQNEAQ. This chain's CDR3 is CASSHRQGQPQHF. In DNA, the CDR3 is TGTGCCAGCAGCCATCGACAGGGACAGCCCCAGCATTTT.

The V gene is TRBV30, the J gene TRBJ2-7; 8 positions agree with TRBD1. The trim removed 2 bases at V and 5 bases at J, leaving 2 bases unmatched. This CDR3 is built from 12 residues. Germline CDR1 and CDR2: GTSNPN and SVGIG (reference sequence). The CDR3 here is CAWSKQGDEQYF. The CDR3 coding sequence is TGTGCCTGGAGTAAACAGGGGGACGAGCAGTACTTC.

The CDR3 loop reads CASRRTGGTEAFF. As DNA, the CDR3 is TGTGCCAGCAGAAGAACAGGGGGCACTGAAGCTTTCTTT. The gene calls are TRBV6-5 and TRBJ1-1; 8 bases line up with TRBD1. This CDR3 spans 13 amino acids. V lost 6 bases and J lost 4; bases outside the gene matches: 4. CDR1 and CDR2 from the germline V gene are MNHEY and SVGAGI.

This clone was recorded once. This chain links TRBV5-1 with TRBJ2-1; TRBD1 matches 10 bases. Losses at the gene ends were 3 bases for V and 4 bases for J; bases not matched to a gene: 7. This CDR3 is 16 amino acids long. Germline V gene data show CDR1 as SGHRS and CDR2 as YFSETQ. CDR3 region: CASSSYRDRGYNEQFF. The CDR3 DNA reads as TGCGCCAGCAGCTCGTACCGGGACAGGGGATACAATGAGCAGTTCTTC.

CDR3: CASSIGQGRYEQYF. As DNA, the CDR3 is TGTGCCAGTAGTATTGGACAGGGGAGATACGAGCAGTACTTC. This chain connects TRBV19 to TRBJ2-7, with 9 nucleotides matching TRBD1. V gave up 3 bases and J gave up 4 bases; unmatched junction bases: 4. Germline V lookup: CDR1 LNHDA, CDR2 SQIVND (reference sequence). There are 14 residues in the CDR3.

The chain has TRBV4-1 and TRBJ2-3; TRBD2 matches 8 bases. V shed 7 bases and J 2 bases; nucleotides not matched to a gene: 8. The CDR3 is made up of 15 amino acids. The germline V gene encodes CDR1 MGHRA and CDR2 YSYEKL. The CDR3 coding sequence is TGCGCCAGCACCCTCCGACTAGCGAACACAGATACGCAGTATTTT. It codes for CASTLRLANTDTQYF.

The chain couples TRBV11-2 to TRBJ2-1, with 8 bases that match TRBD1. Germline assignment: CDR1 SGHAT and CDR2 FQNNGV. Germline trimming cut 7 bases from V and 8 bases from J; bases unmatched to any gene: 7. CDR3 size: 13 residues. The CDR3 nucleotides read TGTGCCAGCAACCCTCGGACAGGGTATGAGCAGTTCTTC. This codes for CASNPRTGYEQFF. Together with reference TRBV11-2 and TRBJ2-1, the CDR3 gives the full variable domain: EAGVAQSPRYKIIEKRQSVAFWCNPISGHATLYWYQQILGQGPKLLIQFQNNGVVDDSQLPKDRFSAERLKGVDSTLKIQPAKLEDSAVYLCASNPRTGYEQFFGPGTRLTVL.

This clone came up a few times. The CDR3 here is CASSLGTTYYEQYF. The CDR3 DNA is TGTGCCAGCAGTTTAGGGACAACTTACTACGAGCAGTACTTC. J is TRBJ2-7 and V is TRBV6-6, with a possible D match to TRBD1 (6 bases). CDR1 and CDR2 (germline): MNHNY, SVGAGI (reference sequence). The V and J ends lost 4 bases and 3 bases respectively, with 13 bases between them. This CDR3 contains 14 residues.

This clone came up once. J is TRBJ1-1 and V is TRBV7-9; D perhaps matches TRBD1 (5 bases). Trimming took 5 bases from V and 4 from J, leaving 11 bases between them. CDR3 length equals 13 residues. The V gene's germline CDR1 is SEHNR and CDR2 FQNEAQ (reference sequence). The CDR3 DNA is TGTGCCAGCAGCCCAGGGAGGGGCACTGAAGCTTTCTTT. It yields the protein CASSPGRGTEAFF.

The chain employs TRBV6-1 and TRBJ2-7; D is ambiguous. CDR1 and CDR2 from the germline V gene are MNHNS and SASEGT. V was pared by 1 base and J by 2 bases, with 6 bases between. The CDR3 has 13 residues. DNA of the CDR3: TGTGCCAGCAGTGAAGGCAGGCCCTACGAGCAGTACTTC. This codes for CASSEGRPYEQYF.

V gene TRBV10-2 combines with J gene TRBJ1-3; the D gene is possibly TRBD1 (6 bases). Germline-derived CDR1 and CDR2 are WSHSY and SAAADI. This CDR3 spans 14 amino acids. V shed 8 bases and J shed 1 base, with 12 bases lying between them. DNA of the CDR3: TGCGCCAGCGGAAGGACAGAATCTGGAAACACCATATATTTT. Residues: CASGRTESGNTIYF.

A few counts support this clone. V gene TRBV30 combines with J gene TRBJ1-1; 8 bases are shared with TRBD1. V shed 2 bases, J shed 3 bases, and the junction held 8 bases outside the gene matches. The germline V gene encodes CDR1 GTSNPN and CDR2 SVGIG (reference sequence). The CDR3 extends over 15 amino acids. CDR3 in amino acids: CAWSLRTGFYTEAFF. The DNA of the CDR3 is TGTGCCTGGAGTCTTCGGACAGGGTTTTACACTGAAGCTTTCTTT.

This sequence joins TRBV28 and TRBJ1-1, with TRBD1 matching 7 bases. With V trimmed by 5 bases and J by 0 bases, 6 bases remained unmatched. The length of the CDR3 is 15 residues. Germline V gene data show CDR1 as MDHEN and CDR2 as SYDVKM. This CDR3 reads CASSPIGQVNTEAFF. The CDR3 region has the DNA TGTGCCAGCAGTCCGATCGGACAGGTGAACACTGAAGCTTTCTTT.

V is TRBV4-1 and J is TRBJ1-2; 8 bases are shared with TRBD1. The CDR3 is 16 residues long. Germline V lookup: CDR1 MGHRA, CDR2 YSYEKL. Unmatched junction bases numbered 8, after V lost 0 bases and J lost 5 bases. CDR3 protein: CASSQDPGQGGYGYTF. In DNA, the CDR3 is TGCGCCAGCAGCCAAGATCCAGGACAGGGTGGATATGGCTACACCTTC.